The next 5 T cell receptor beta chains were all read from a single sample in a study of blood T cell repertoires in COVID-19. Measured with immunoSEQ multiplex PCR; TCRdb has only the in-frame clones, and not every one. Among 75,000 to 85,000 clones listed, approximately 82% were seen once. Sequenced input: peripheral blood. These receptors all come from a human donor in a cohort sampled during active COVID-19.

This clone was seen only a few times. The CDR3 end shows no conserved phenylalanine or tryptophan, and so a read error is likely. The limits of the CDR3 on the DNA are not certain, so only TCRdb's listed CDR3 is given. The rearrangement links TRBV9 to TRBJ1-2; TRBD1 reflects the table's D call only, with no check against the DNA. The CDR3 sequence runs 9 residues, both termini included. Germline assignment: CDR1 SGDLS and CDR2 YYNGEE. This CDR3 reads CASSVVEGV.

The rearrangement uses TRBV4-1 and TRBJ1-4; 7 bases are a match to TRBD1. CDR1 and CDR2 (germline): MGHRA, YSYEKL. CDR3 length: 17 residues. V shed 0 bases and J 10 bases; nucleotides not matched to a gene: 14. CDR3 residues: CASSQERQRTGGGKLFF. Written as DNA, the CDR3 is TGCGCCAGCAGCCAAGAGAGGCAGCGGACAGGTGGGGGAAAACTGTTTTTT.

V gene TRBV6-2 or TRBV6-3 combines with J gene TRBJ1-1; the D gene is possibly TRBD1 (5 bases). The CDR3 consists of 16 residues. Germline V gene data show CDR1 as MNHEY and CDR2 as SVGEGT. V was shortened by 5 bases and J by 1 base, with 17 bases between the two germline ends. The DNA of the CDR3 is TGTGCCAGCAGTAACGCGGCAGTGGGGGGGAACACTGAAGCTTTCTTT. It yields the protein CASSNAAVGGNTEAFF.

The J gene is TRBJ2-7, the V gene TRBV23-1, with a tentative D call TRBD1 (6 bases). TRBV23-1 qualifies as an ORF whose function is uncertain. V lost 6 bases and J lost 5, with 38 bases in between. The CDR3 loop spans 21 amino acids. Here the CDR3 reads CASRKDRADGTPCKGNNEQYF. The CDR3 DNA follows: TGCGCCAGCAGGAAAGATCGCGCAGACGGGACACCATGCAAGGGAAATAACGAGCAGTACTTC.

This chain uses TRBV3-1 (or the pseudogene TRBV3-2) with TRBJ1-4; D may be TRBD1 (6 bases). Trimming shortened V by 4 bases and J by 8 bases, and 20 bases separated the two germline ends. From germline, CDR1 is LGHDT and CDR2 YNNKEL (reference sequence). CDR3 length: 16 residues. The CDR3: CASSRVGGGPSEKLFF. CDR3 in DNA: TGTGCCAGCAGCCGAGTCGGGGGGGGCCCTAGCGAAAAACTGTTTTTT.